This T cell receptor beta chain emerged from a study of Graves' ophthalmopathy and Graves' hyperthyroidism. Study observations and caveats: Ophthalmopathy progression was predicted by the model at 70.59% sensitivity and about 79% specificity. In blood appeared most of the expanded thyroid clonotypes whose frequency exceeded 0.001.

With regard to this clonotype: Its antigen is undetermined. Mismatch with germline at one junction end may stem from a read error.

Diagnoses were established from clinical symptoms, serum thyroxine, TRAb, thyroid ultrasound and orbital computed tomography. The PBMC fraction was derived from over 9 ml of fresh peripheral blood. Beta-chain TCR CDR3 regions were amplified from RNA transcripts. RT-PCR with HTBI primers came first, then second-round multiplex PCR. TCRdb re-called the multiplex PCR reads with MiXCR, one entry per CDR3 protein. The sample includes around 600,000 distinct CDR3 sequences, about 38% seen only once; the top ten take about 3.3%. The TCR comes from an adult man with Graves' ophthalmopathy. Source material: peripheral blood.

DNA of the CDR3: TGCAGCGTGGAAGGGGGCGCTTCTGCAGATACGCAGTATTTT. As protein: CSVEGGASADTQYF. This chain connects TRBV29-1 to TRBJ2-3; 7 nucleotides match TRBD1. Germline-derived CDR1 and CDR2 are SQVTM and ANQGSEA. This CDR3 comprises 14 residues.